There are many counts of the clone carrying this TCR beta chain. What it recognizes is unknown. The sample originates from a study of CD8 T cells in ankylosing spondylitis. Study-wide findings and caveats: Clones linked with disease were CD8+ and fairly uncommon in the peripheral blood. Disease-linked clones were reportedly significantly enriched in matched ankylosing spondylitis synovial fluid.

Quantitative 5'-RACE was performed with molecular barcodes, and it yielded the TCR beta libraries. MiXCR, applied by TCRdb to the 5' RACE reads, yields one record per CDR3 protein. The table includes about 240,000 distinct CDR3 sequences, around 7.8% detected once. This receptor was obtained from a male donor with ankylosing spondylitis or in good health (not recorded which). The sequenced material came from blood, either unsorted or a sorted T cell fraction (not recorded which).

CDR3 DNA: TGTGCCAGCAGCCCTTCTCGTCAAACTGAAGCTTTCTTT. Its protein product is CASSPSRQTEAFF. The V gene is TRBV7-2, the J gene TRBJ1-1, with D hard to call. The germline gives CDR1 SGHTA, CDR2 FQGNSA. Trimming shortened V by 5 bases and J by 5 bases, and 12 bases separated the two germline ends. The CDR3 runs 13 residues.